The 14 T cell receptor beta chains listed next were all sequenced from one sample in a study of metastatic and nonmetastatic thyroid tumors. Each patient went into thyroid surgery without having received any treatment. With MiXCR, TCRdb reprocessed the PCR reads. The data contain 24,000 or so clones, approximately 20% of them singletons. Sequencing was done on a sample of blood. These receptors were collected from a male donor with papillary thyroid cancer or a benign thyroid nodule (not recorded which). Some clones in this sample may be carry-over from other donors' samples.

Details on this clone: The same CDR3 also results from other DNA sequences found in this sample. The CDR3 protein is CASTRGTARNEKLFF. DNA of the CDR3: TGTGCCAGCACACGGGGGACAGCTCGTAATGAAAAACTGTTTTTT. V usage is TRBV28 and J usage is TRBJ1-4; TRBD1 matches 7 bases. This CDR3 comprises 15 residues. J lost 4 bases, V lost 7 bases, and 9 bases had no gene match. The germline V gene encodes CDR1 MDHEN and CDR2 SYDVKM.

This clone has a count of ten or more. V is TRBV4-1 and J is TRBJ2-2, with TRBD2 matching over 15 bases. Losses at the gene ends were 2 bases for V and 1 base for J; bases not matched to a gene: 2. Germline V lookup: CDR1 MGHRA, CDR2 YSYEKL. This CDR3 has 18 residues. In DNA form, the CDR3 reads TGCGCCAGCAGCCAACCGGGACTAGCGGGAGGGAACACCGGGGAGCTGTTTTTT. Translated, it gives CASSQPGLAGGNTGELFF.

This chain uses TRBV6-2 or TRBV6-3 with TRBJ2-1, with TRBD2 matching 9 bases. The junction had 7 bases not matched to a gene; V was cut back by 5 bases and J by 5 bases. The germline V gene has CDR1 MNHEY and CDR2 SVGEGT. The CDR3 totals 15 residues. The CDR3 DNA is TGTGCCAGCAGTCCCAGGACTAGCGCCGACAATGAGCAGTTCTTC. Protein: CASSPRTSADNEQFF.

Note on this clone: Germline and junction disagree at one end, which may indicate a read error. The chain couples TRBV5-1 to TRBJ2-5; D may be TRBD1 (6 bases). Germline lookup yields CDR1 SGHRS and CDR2 YFSETQ. The CDR3 covers 15 residues. For the CDR3, the DNA is TGCGCCAGCAGCTTGACAGGGAATTTGGGAGAGACCCGGTACTTC. Residues: CASSLTGNLGETRYF.

This clone was seen only a few times. This chain joins TRBV30 and TRBJ2-2, with 8 bases identical to TRBD1. The CDR3 has 15 amino acids. Germline loops: CDR1 GTSNPN, CDR2 SVGIG (reference sequence). After removal of 4 bases from V and 5 bases from J, the junction contained 9 bases not matched to a gene. The CDR3 reads CAWKFRGLLTGELFF. CDR3 in DNA: TGTGCCTGGAAATTCAGGGGGCTTTTAACCGGGGAGCTGTTTTTT.

This clone was counted many times. The chain uses TRBV24-1 and TRBJ2-3, with D unclear. CDR3 length: 17 amino acids. Trimming removed 0 bases from V and 0 bases from J, with 12 bases in between. Germline CDR1 is KGHDR and CDR2 is SFDVKD. The DNA of the CDR3 is TGTGCCACCAGTGATTTGAAAAAGAGCCTTAGCACAGATACGCAGTATTTT. This sequence encodes CATSDLKKSLSTDTQYF.

V usage is TRBV11-3 and J usage is TRBJ2-1; D remains ambiguous. V was clipped by 3 bases and J by 2 bases, with 8 bases between them. The length of the CDR3 is 14 residues. CDR1 is SGHNT and CDR2 is YENEEA in the germline V gene. The CDR3 coding sequence is TGTGCCAGCAGCTTTGCCGGTACCTACAATGAGCAGTTCTTC. Translation gives CASSFAGTYNEQFF.

In regard to this clone: A much more abundant neighbour one base away suggests this may be a read error. This chain uses TRBV5-1 with TRBJ2-4; 11 bases agree with TRBD1. CDR1 and CDR2 (germline): SGHRS, YFSETQ. The ends lost 4 bases at V and 8 bases at J; junction bases unmatched: 14. This CDR3 is 17 amino acids long. CDR3 residues: CASSITGTGGEGDIQYF. Written as DNA, the CDR3 is TGCGCCAGCAGCATCACCGGGACAGGGGGAGAAGGGGACATTCAGTACTTC.

The rearrangement uses TRBV11-2 and TRBJ2-3, with D perhaps matching TRBD1 or TRBD2 (5 bases each). Between the trimmed V and J ends, which lost 0 bases and 0 bases, there was a span of 13 bases. There are 17 residues in the CDR3. The V gene's germline CDR1 is SGHAT and CDR2 FQNNGV. As DNA, the CDR3 is TGTGCCAGCAGCTTAGACGTGGGGGTGACTAGCACAGATACGCAGTATTTT. Amino acids: CASSLDVGVTSTDTQYF.

J is TRBJ2-1 and V is TRBV6-1; 9 nucleotides match TRBD1. After removal of 6 bases from V and 5 bases from J, the junction contained 11 bases not matched to a gene. This CDR3 has 16 residues. Per germline, CDR1 MNHNS and CDR2 SASEGT. Written as DNA, the CDR3 is TGTGCCAGCAGGACACAGGGGGCCTATGCACACAATGAGCAGTTCTTC. This encodes CASRTQGAYAHNEQFF.

This clone is medium-sized (0.01 to 0.1%) by share. V and J are TRBV6-2 or TRBV6-3 and TRBJ2-7; 14 nucleotides match TRBD2. V dropped 5 bases and J dropped 0; count of bases not matched to a gene: 9. Germline V gene lookup returns CDR1 MNHEY and CDR2 SVGEGT. The CDR3 is 18 residues long. The CDR3 loop reads CASSPRTSGRMSSYEQYF. The CDR3 nucleotides read TGTGCCAGCAGTCCCAGGACTAGCGGGAGGATGAGCTCCTACGAGCAGTACTTC.

This clone was detected ten times or more. The chain uses TRBV15 and TRBJ2-2, with a weak D call TRBD1 (6 bases). The CDR3 has 14 amino acids. Looked up from germline, CDR1 is LNHNV and CDR2 is YYDKDF (reference sequence). V was shortened by 11 bases and J by 3 bases, with 16 bases between the two germline ends. The CDR3, as DNA: TGTGCCGCTATACAGGGTGGAGACACCGGGGAGCTGTTTTTT. Translating it yields CAAIQGGDTGELFF.

This clone was counted many times. The chain employs TRBV5-1 and TRBJ1-1; D is perhaps TRBD1 (5 bases). Deletions cut 0 bases from V and 7 bases from J, with 22 bases between. The CDR3 has 17 residues. Germline V gives CDR1 SGHRS, CDR2 YFSETQ. The CDR3 loop reads CASSLAPLVAGTNEAFF. DNA for the CDR3: TGCGCCAGCAGCTTGGCCCCCCTAGTGGCCGGGACCAATGAAGCTTTCTTT.

This clone was observed a few times. V and J are TRBV2 and TRBJ2-1; TRBD1 is a possible D gene (6 bases). Germline V lookup: CDR1 SNHLY, CDR2 FYNNEI. Between the trimmed V and J ends, which lost 4 bases and 4 bases, there was a span of 8 bases. The CDR3 sequence is 13 residues long. This CDR3 is CASSGDTYNEQFF. In DNA form, the CDR3 reads TGTGCCAGCAGTGGGGACACTTACAATGAGCAGTTCTTC. Together with reference TRBV2 and TRBJ2-1, the CDR3 gives the full variable domain: EPEVTQTPSHQVTQMGQEVILRCVPISNHLYFYWYRQILGQKVEFLVSFYNNEISEKSEIFDDQFSVERPDGSNFTLKIRSTKLEDSAMYFCASSGDTYNEQFFGPGTRLTVL.